These 29 T cell receptor beta chains were sequenced from one sample in a study of T cells in Graves' hyperthyroidism and ophthalmopathy. TCR beta CDR3 region amplification was performed from RNA transcripts. HTBI primers were the set used in a first-round RT-PCR of the TCR CDR3. TCRdb re-derived calls from the multiplex PCR reads in MiXCR, one entry per CDR3 protein. The table includes hundreds of thousands of distinct CDR3 sequences, 14% detected once. Sequenced: blood. These receptors were obtained from a woman under 30 with Graves' hyperthyroidism.

This clonotype was found a few times. The V call is TRBV29-1, the J call TRBJ1-5; D is unresolved. Trimming took off 4 bases at V and 11 bases at J, with 12 bases between the two ends. Germline V gene data show CDR1 as SQVTM and CDR2 as ANQGSEA. CDR3 size: 11 residues. CDR3: CSVATAAAQHF. In DNA form, the CDR3 reads TGCAGCGTTGCCACCGCGGCCGCCCAGCATTTT. The complete variable domain, with remaining parts taken from reference TRBV29-1 and TRBJ1-5, reads SAVISQKPSRDICQRGTSLTIQCQVDSQVTMMFWYRQQPGQSLTLIATANQGSEATYESGFVIDKFPISRPNLTFSTLTVSNMSPEDSSIYLCSVATAAAQHFGDGTRLSIL.

The chain combines TRBV18 with TRBJ2-1, with a possible D match to TRBD1 (6 bases). Germline V gene lookup returns CDR1 KGHSH and CDR2 LQKENI. The CDR3 has 18 residues. Trimming took off 3 bases at V and 9 bases at J, with 27 bases between the two ends. The CDR3 spells CASSPLETTGLLVGEQFF. The DNA for the CDR3 is TGTGCCAGCTCACCGCTGGAGACGACAGGTTTACTGGTTGGTGAGCAGTTCTTC.

The sample holds a few counts of this clonotype. The rearrangement links TRBV6-1 to TRBJ2-7; D not certain. This CDR3 comprises 13 residues. Germline CDR1 and CDR2: MNHNS and SASEGT. With 1 base removed from V and 4 bases from J, the gap between germline ends came to 8 bases. The CDR3 loop reads CASSEVYRYEQYF. The DNA of the CDR3 is TGTGCCAGCAGTGAAGTCTACCGGTACGAGCAGTACTTC.

Written as DNA, the CDR3 is TGTGCCAGCAGTTTAGGTTGGGACAAAGAGACCCAGTACTTC. Translating it yields CASSLGWDKETQYF. This chain joins TRBV12-3 or TRBV12-4 and TRBJ2-5; D might be TRBD1 (6 bases). The length of the CDR3 is 14 residues. Deletions cut 1 base from V and 3 bases from J, with 9 bases between.

This clonotype was seen only a few times. This chain joins TRBV5-6 and TRBJ1-1, with TRBD1 as a possible D gene (5 bases). CDR1 SGHDT and CDR2 YYEEEE come from the germline V gene. Trimming pared 0 bases from V and 4 bases from J, leaving 19 bases between. This CDR3 is 17 amino acids long. CDR3 sequence: CASSLGGGGSAGTEAFF. CDR3 DNA: TGTGCCAGCAGCTTGGGCGGGGGGGGTTCCGCGGGCACTGAAGCTTTCTTT.

There are many counts of this clonotype. This rearrangement joins TRBV5-1 to TRBJ2-3; D is ambiguous. In germline, CDR1 is SGHRS, CDR2 YFSETQ. The V end lost 0 bases, the J end lost 9 bases, and 14 bases lay between the germline ends. This CDR3 has 14 residues. CDR3 in amino acids: CASSLEGPLGTQYF. The CDR3 nucleotides are TGCGCCAGCAGCTTGGAGGGCCCTTTAGGGACGCAGTATTTT.

V usage is TRBV20-1 and J usage is TRBJ2-2; D perhaps matches TRBD2 (6 bases). The V end lost 6 bases, the J end lost 0 bases, and 14 bases lay between the germline ends. This CDR3 is 15 amino acids long. Germline V gives CDR1 DFQATT, CDR2 SNEGSKA (reference sequence). CDR3 region: CSATSGEANTGELFF. CDR3 sequence (DNA): TGCAGTGCAACATCGGGAGAGGCGAACACCGGGGAGCTGTTTTTT.

The chain uses TRBV6-1 and TRBJ2-7; 8 nucleotides line up with TRBD2. This CDR3 has 14 amino acids. V shed 5 bases, J shed 5 bases, and the junction held 8 bases outside the gene matches. The V gene's germline CDR1 is MNHNS and CDR2 SASEGT. Here the CDR3 DNA reads TGTGCCAGCAGTCAATGGACTAGCAGACACGAGCAGTACTTC. It encodes CASSQWTSRHEQYF.

This clonotype was seen a single time. The chain recombines TRBV30 with TRBJ1-1, with D possibly being TRBD1 (5 bases). V lost 0 bases, J lost 8 bases, and 16 bases lay in between. CDR3 length: 14 residues. Germline lookup yields CDR1 GTSNPN and CDR2 SVGIG (reference sequence). In nucleotides, the CDR3 is TGTGCCTGGAGTGTACTAGCAGGGTGGGAGGAAGCTTTCTTT. Translated: CAWSVLAGWEEAFF.

This clonotype has ten or more counts. The rearrangement joins TRBV7-2 to TRBJ2-7, with D unresolved. Between the trimmed V and J ends, which lost 3 bases and 3 bases, there was a span of 12 bases. The CDR3 is 14 residues long. The V gene's germline CDR1 is SGHTA and CDR2 FQGNSA. As DNA, the CDR3 is TGTGCCAGCAGCTTGAGTACAACAATCTACGAGCAGTACTTC. Translated: CASSLSTTIYEQYF.

The chain couples TRBV27 to TRBJ2-4, with 7 bases identical to TRBD2. The junction had 10 bases not matched to a gene; V was cut back by 4 bases and J by 10 bases. There are 14 residues in the CDR3. Germline V gives CDR1 MNHEY, CDR2 SMNVEV (reference sequence). DNA of the CDR3: TGTGCCAGCAGTTCATCAGGGATGGGGGGGATTCAGTACTTC. Its protein is CASSSSGMGGIQYF.

The V call is TRBV4-3, the J call TRBJ1-1; 10 nucleotides agree with TRBD1. Germline loops: CDR1 LGHNA, CDR2 YSLEER. This CDR3 has 16 residues. The V segment lost 4 bases and the J segment 4 bases; nucleotides outside the gene matches: 9. The CDR3 DNA follows: TGCGCCAGCAGCCTTGACAGGGGGCTGGCTACCACTGAAGCTTTCTTT. Amino acids: CASSLDRGLATTEAFF.

This clonotype was detected a few times. The chain has TRBV12-3 or TRBV12-4 and TRBJ2-2, with D tentatively TRBD2 (5 bases). Trimming left V 3 bases short and J 4 bases short, with 12 bases between. This CDR3 comprises 15 residues. The CDR3 reads CASSFPPGITGELFF. The CDR3 DNA follows: TGTGCCAGCAGTTTCCCCCCGGGAATCACCGGGGAGCTGTTTTTT.

This clonotype was found many times. In DNA form, the CDR3 reads TGTGCCAGCAGCTTATCCCACCAAGAGACCCAGTACTTC. Protein: CASSLSHQETQYF. This rearrangement joins TRBV7-9 to TRBJ2-5; D remains unclear. The ends were cut back, 2 bases at V and 0 bases at J, with 4 bases in the middle. Looked up from germline, CDR1 is SEHNR and CDR2 is FQNEAQ (reference sequence). The CDR3 runs 13 residues. The variable domain in full, completed from reference TRBV7-9 and TRBJ2-5, reads DTGVSQNPRHKITKRGQNVTFRCDPISEHNRLYWYRQTLGQGPEFLTYFQNEAQLEKSRLLSDRFSAERPKGSFSTLEIQRTEQGDSAMYLCASSLSHQETQYFGPGTRLLVL.

This clonotype was counted ten times or more. The chain couples TRBV2 to TRBJ2-5, with a tentative D call TRBD1 (5 bases). The CDR3 consists of 14 residues. Between the trimmed V and J ends, which lost 0 bases and 3 bases, there was a span of 8 bases. Germline assignment: CDR1 SNHLY and CDR2 FYNNEI. The CDR3 region is CASSEASREETQYF. The CDR3 region has the DNA TGTGCCAGCAGTGAAGCGAGCAGGGAAGAGACCCAGTACTTC.

This clonotype has at least ten counts. The DNA for the CDR3 is TGTGCCAGCTCACCGACAGGGATGTATCAGCCCCAGCATTTT. It translates to CASSPTGMYQPQHF. The rearrangement joins TRBV18 to TRBJ1-5; 7 bases map to TRBD1. In germline, CDR1 is KGHSH, CDR2 LQKENI. After removal of 3 bases from V and 5 bases from J, the junction contained 4 bases not matched to a gene. CDR3 length: 14 residues.

This clonotype was counted at least ten times. DNA for the CDR3: TGCGCCAGCAGCCAAACAGGGCGCCTGGCCACTGAAGCTTTCTTT. Residues: CASSQTGRLATEAFF. This chain joins TRBV5-1 and TRBJ1-1; D is possibly TRBD1 (6 bases). The germline V gene encodes CDR1 SGHRS and CDR2 YFSETQ. This CDR3 has 15 residues. Trimming took off 4 bases at V and 4 bases at J, with 17 bases between the two ends. The full variable domain, with the rest looked up from reference TRBV5-1 and TRBJ1-1, is KAGVTQTPRYLIKTRGQQVTLSCSPISGHRSVSWYQQTPGQGLQFLFEYFSETQRNKGNFPGRFSGRQFSNSRSEMNVSTLELGDSALYLCASSQTGRLATEAFFGQGTRLTVV.

This clonotype came up a few times. The J gene is TRBJ2-2, the V gene TRBV7-9; 10 bases are a match to TRBD2. The CDR3 is 18 amino acids. Germline CDR1 SEHNR, CDR2 FQNEAQ (reference sequence). The J segment lost 0 bases and the V segment lost 5 bases, leaving 9 bases of the junction unmatched. The DNA for the CDR3 is TGTGCCAGCAGCCACCGGGGAGCGGGAGGGTCGAACACCGGGGAGCTGTTTTTT. This gives the protein CASSHRGAGGSNTGELFF.

This chain connects TRBV13 to TRBJ2-2, with D perhaps TRBD2 (5 bases). Trimming pared 3 bases from V and 6 bases from J, leaving 17 bases between. The length of the CDR3 is 16 residues. CDR1 is PRHDT, CDR2 FYEKMQ, per germline (reference sequence). The CDR3 region is CASSFGLREIAGELFF. CDR3 DNA sequence: TGTGCCAGCAGCTTTGGGTTACGGGAAATCGCCGGGGAGCTGTTTTTT.

The rearrangement joins TRBV5-1 to TRBJ2-7; TRBD2 matches at 8 bases. V dropped 6 bases and J dropped 5; count of bases not matched to a gene: 13. Germline-derived CDR1 and CDR2 are SGHRS and YFSETQ. The CDR3 extends over 15 amino acids. The CDR3: CASTYPGGAKDEQYF. The CDR3 bases are TGCGCCAGCACTTACCCGGGGGGGGCCAAGGACGAGCAGTACTTC.

The V gene is TRBV28, the J gene TRBJ2-5; weak D call: TRBD2 (7 bases). The V end lost 5 bases, the J end lost 4 bases, and 17 bases lay between the germline ends. The CDR3 totals 15 residues. Germline V gene data show CDR1 as MDHEN and CDR2 as SYDVKM. The CDR3: CASSAPGGPSETQYF. In nucleotides, the CDR3 is TGTGCCAGCAGTGCCCCGGGGGGCCCGTCAGAGACCCAGTACTTC. Variable domain in full (rest from reference TRBV28 and TRBJ2-5): DVKVTQSSRYLVKRTGEKVFLECVQDMDHENMFWYRQDPGLGLRLIYFSYDVKMKEKGDIPEGYSVSREKKERFSLILESASTNQTSMYLCASSAPGGPSETQYFGPGTRLLVL.

This chain links TRBV7-9 with TRBJ2-2, with TRBD2 matching over 11 bases. Germline V gives CDR1 SEHNR, CDR2 FQNEAQ (reference sequence). The V segment lost 1 base and the J segment 4 bases; nucleotides outside the gene matches: 2. This CDR3 is built from 16 residues. The CDR3 reads CASSLGLAGFTGELFF. CDR3 bases: TGTGCCAGCAGCTTAGGACTAGCGGGATTCACCGGGGAGCTGTTTTTT.

The chain employs TRBV12-3 or TRBV12-4 and TRBJ1-5; D is undetermined. V was shortened by 5 bases and J by 2 bases, with 13 bases between the two germline ends. This CDR3 contains 15 residues. The CDR3 spells CASSVGGLRNQPQHF. The CDR3 DNA sequence: TGTGCCAGCAGTGTGGGAGGGCTTCGCAATCAGCCCCAGCATTTT.

This clonotype was detected many times. The chain links TRBV30 to TRBJ2-1, with D possibly being TRBD2 (7 bases). Trimming shortened V by 8 bases and J by 9 bases, and 17 bases separated the two germline ends. There are 12 residues in the CDR3. From germline, CDR1 is GTSNPN and CDR2 SVGIG (reference sequence). CDR3 in amino acids: CAMGKGGGEQFF. DNA of the CDR3: TGTGCCATGGGGAAAGGGGGGGGTGAGCAGTTCTTC. The complete variable domain, with remaining parts taken from reference TRBV30 and TRBJ2-1, reads SQTIHQWPATLVQPVGSPLSLECTVEGTSNPNLYWYRQAAGRGLQLLFYSVGIGQISSEVPQNLSASRPQDRQFILSSKKLLLSDSGFYLCAMGKGGGEQFFGPGTRLTVL.

The rearrangement uses TRBV5-8 and TRBJ1-5, with D possibly matching TRBD1 (6 bases). CDR1 and CDR2 (germline): SGHTS, YDEGEE. The CDR3 runs to 15 residues. The V and J ends lost 3 bases and 4 bases respectively, with 14 bases between them. CDR3 sequence: CASSSQGRENQPQHF. CDR3 sequence (DNA): TGTGCCAGCAGCTCACAGGGCAGGGAGAATCAGCCCCAGCATTTT.

This clonotype showed up many times. This chain joins TRBV30 and TRBJ2-1; no definite D call. V was pared by 3 bases and J by 0 bases, with 9 bases between. Germline values: CDR1 GTSNPN, CDR2 SVGIG (reference sequence). The CDR3 sequence is 14 residues long. The CDR3 loop reads CAWRGRSSYNEQFF. The CDR3 region has the DNA TGTGCCTGGAGGGGTCGAAGCTCCTACAATGAGCAGTTCTTC.

This clonotype has a handful of counts. A much more abundant neighbour one base away suggests this may be a read error. The chain couples TRBV30 to TRBJ2-5, with D uncertain. The CDR3 is made up of 15 amino acids. Germline CDR1 is GTSNPN and CDR2 is SVGIG (reference sequence). The CDR3 nucleotides read TGTGCCAGGAGTACCGGAGTGGCATCCCAAGAGACCCAGTACTTC. As protein: CARSTGVASQETQYF.

Ten or more counts support this clonotype. The chain joins TRBV12-3 or TRBV12-4 to TRBJ2-7, with D maybe TRBD2 (6 bases). The V end lost 8 bases, the J end lost 0 bases, and 17 bases lay between the germline ends. The CDR3 is 15 amino acids. The CDR3 loop is CASCTRGMSSYEQYF. CDR3 bases: TGTGCCAGCTGCACCCGGGGGATGAGCTCCTACGAGCAGTACTTC.

This clonotype showed up many times. This sequence joins TRBV3-1 and TRBJ2-3; D not resolved. CDR3 length: 12 residues. With 4 bases removed from V and 6 bases from J, the gap between germline ends came to 8 bases. Germline CDR1 reads LGHDT; CDR2 reads YNNKEL (reference sequence). CDR3 sequence reads: CASSLTMDTQYF. The CDR3 nucleotides are TGTGCCAGCAGCCTAACTATGGATACGCAGTATTTT.